The sequence of this T cell receptor (beta chain) was determined in a study of T cells in Graves' hyperthyroidism and ophthalmopathy. Whole-study results and caveats: The model anticipated ophthalmopathy a median 6.5 months pre-onset.

In regard to this clonotype: The antigen is undetermined.

The source material, RNA transcripts, was used to amplify TCR beta CDR3 regions. During a first-round RT-PCR of the TCR CDR3, the HTBI primer set was used. MiXCR, applied by TCRdb to the multiplex PCR reads, yields one record per CDR3 protein. The data hold roughly 600,000 distinct CDR3 sequences, with approximately 14% observed a single time. CDR1 and CDR2 (germline): SNHLY, FYNNEI. With V trimmed by 6 bases and J by 5 bases, 13 bases remained unmatched. The CDR3 spans 17 residues. The source of this sequence is a woman aged 50 to 60 with Graves' ophthalmopathy. The chain recombines TRBV2 with TRBJ2-5, with TRBD2 identical over 12 bases. Material: blood. The CDR3 loop is CASSFSLAGGPWETQYF. Here the CDR3 DNA reads TGTGCCAGCAGCTTTAGTCTAGCGGGAGGGCCGTGGGAGACCCAGTACTTC.